The source of this TCR beta chain is a study of CXCR3-negative and CXCR3-positive naive CD8 T cells (dated by TCRdb to between 2019 and 2020). For the wider study: In total, 130 million to 150 million TRB reads were obtained, which works out to roughly 1.5 +/- 0.3 million reads per library. Naive subsets from about five donors and memory cells from 3 donors were included in the TRBV-TRBJ cluster analysis. Diversity and physicochemical repertoire analyses were performed on about a dozen donors pooled from two independent experiments. Results and caveats for the whole study, not just this receptor: Compared with CXCR3-negative naive cells, CXCR3-positive naive cells had TRB CDR3s with higher hydrophobicity (lower Kidera factor 4), lower energy, and higher strength and volume indices. Because CXCR3 expression was partially decreased after cryopreservation, freshly isolated PBMCs were used for most assays. TRBV-TRBJ usage was similar between naive CXCR3-negative and CXCR3-positive cells from the same donor, while memory cells showed distinct patterns. Because surface CD5, which is linked to self-reactivity in mice, was comparable between the naive subsets, TCR interaction strength was also inferred from the physicochemical properties of TRB CDR3s. Comparably high repertoire diversity was found in both naive subsets, whereas much lower repertoire diversity was found in memory CD8+ T cells.

Reading the germline V gene gives CDR1 SGHAT and CDR2 FQNNGV. From cysteine to phenylalanine, the CDR3 is 15 amino acids long. DNA is not recorded here. As to this clonotype: The clone's antigen remains unknown.

Each CD8+ T cell subset was flow-sorted in triplicate, and approximately 280,000 cells per subset were placed directly into RLT lysis buffer. To exclude memory contaminants, naive CD8+ T cells were stringently defined as CD45RO-CCR7+CD27+CD95-. Using standard density gradient centrifugation, peripheral blood mononuclear cells were isolated from buffy coats. Naive CXCR3-negative and CXCR3-positive CD8+ T cells were flow-sorted on a FACSAria III. Total RNA was extracted from sorted cells using an RNeasy Mini Kit. The run used a NextSeq 550. The Human TCR Profiling Kit (MiLaboratory) was used to make UMI-labeled 5' RACE TRB cDNA libraries. The full amount of extracted RNA was used for cDNA synthesis, and the full amount of resulting cDNA was used for PCR amplification. Libraries were prepared in parallel using an identical number of PCR cycles. The paper's data handling went like this. About 49,000 +/- 11,000 unique UMI-labeled TRB cDNA molecules per library were extracted with MIGEC and MiXCR, with at least two reads per UMI required. Each library averaged about 37,000 +/- 9,700 functional in-frame TRB CDR3 nucleotide clonotypes without stop codons. After downsampling to 5000 UMI-labeled TRB molecules per sample, diversity metrics such as normalized Shannon-Wiener and Chao1 were calculated in VDJtools. For the central five CDR3 residues, VDJtools calculated physicochemical properties weighted by clonotype size, namely interaction energy, strength, volume and Kidera factor 4. TCRdb reprocessed the reads, reporting each CDR3 protein sequence once and no DNA. The V and J calls and clone size are TCRdb's, not the authors'. The record for this sample contains more than 50,000 distinct CDR3 sequences. Of the sample, more than 0.35% falls within the top ten clones.

The sample taken for sequencing was naive CXCR3- CD8+ T cells from blood. The cell subset or site label on this specimen signifies: CD45RO-CCR7+CD27+CD95- naive CD8+ T cells lacking CXCR3 (TNR3-). This sequence originates from a human donor in good health. Some clones in this sample may be carry-over from other donors' samples. The sequence links TRBV11-2 to TRBJ2-7; TCRdb outputs TRBD1, but without DNA this stays unchecked. The CDR3 loop reads CASSLRLVGAYEQYF.